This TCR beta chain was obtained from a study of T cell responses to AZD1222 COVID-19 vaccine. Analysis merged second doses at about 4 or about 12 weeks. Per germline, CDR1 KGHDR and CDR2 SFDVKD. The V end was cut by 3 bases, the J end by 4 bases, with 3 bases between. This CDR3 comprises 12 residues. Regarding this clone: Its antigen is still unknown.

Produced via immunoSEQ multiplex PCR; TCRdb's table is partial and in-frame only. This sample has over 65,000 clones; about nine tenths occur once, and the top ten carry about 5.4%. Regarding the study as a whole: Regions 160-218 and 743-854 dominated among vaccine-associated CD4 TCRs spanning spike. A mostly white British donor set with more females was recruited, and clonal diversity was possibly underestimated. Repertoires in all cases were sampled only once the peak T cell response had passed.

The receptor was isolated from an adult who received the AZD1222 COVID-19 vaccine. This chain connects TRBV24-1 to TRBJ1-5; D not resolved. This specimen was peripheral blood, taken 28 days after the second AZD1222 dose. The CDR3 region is CATSDQNQPQHF. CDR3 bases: TGTGCCACCAGTGATCAAAATCAGCCCCAGCATTTT.